Listed here is a single TCR beta chain. A single count supports this clone. The antigen this receptor binds is unknown. One base away there is no much larger clone; base qualities are not given. The immunoSEQ assay, a bias-controlled multiplex PCR with V- and J-specific primers, was used to amplify TCR beta CDR3 regions from genomic DNA. In a second PCR step, a proprietary barcode and Illumina adapter sequences were attached to the CDR3 amplicons. CDR3 libraries were sequenced on an Illumina MiSeq instrument. Processing in the source paper ran as follows. Export and quality control were done with immunoSEQ Analyzer 3.0, while downstream analyses used R Bioconductor and Immunarch. Only productive rearrangements within the normalized downsampled data set were used in the calculation of repertoire metrics. In the normalized cohort, a clonotype counted as pathologically expanded if the clonotype was larger than 5 templates. The Inverse Simpson Index served as the measure of repertoire diversity. To capture all clonotypes, the CMV-specificity analyses were run on the non-normalized data set. The table comes from immuneACCESS by way of TCRdb, which keeps in-frame sequences with V and J called. Part of the clones is missing from these tables; in studies checked, under half for an unresolved V gene and the rest for unknown reasons. V and J calls and clone size are as listed in that table; D and trimming were resolved from the DNA. The sample has about 69,000 clones on record, 94% of them singletons. The biggest ten clones account for around 1.6% of the sample.

V drops 1 base and J drops 7 bases, leaving 16 bases in between. Reading the germline V gene (reference sequence) gives CDR1 SEHNR and CDR2 FQNEAQ. The CDR3 sequence holds 16 residues, the cysteine and phenylalanine included. Only CDR3 DNA remains: 48 bases, in frame from the first base. This record belongs to a study of T cell clonotyping in hematopoietic cell transplantation (dated by TCRdb to the early 2020s). Turning to the overall study: A total of about 140 blood samples were gathered in the study from roughly 40 consecutive transplant recipients along with their related donors. Recruitment of patients ran from late 2015 to January 2017, and follow-up continued until September 2020 or until death.

For TCR beta sequencing, blood samples came from the related transplant donors. Using Nuclei Lysis Solution, genomic DNA was extracted from unfractionated peripheral blood mononuclear cells that were either fresh or cryopreserved. Study-wide conclusions, independent of this receptor: Recipient repertoires showed only a small fraction of overlap with donor repertoires, and over 95% appeared de novo at the given depth. After transplant, TCR diversity in recipients dropped, and pathologically expanded clonotypes climbed progressively between day 30 and day 180. The sample size was limited, and CD4 and CD8 repertoire contributions could not be separated because cells were not sorted. Donor and pretransplant recipient Inverse Simpson Index values predicted broader posttransplant TCR repertoire diversity.

The source is a man in his fifties or sixties in good health. Some clones in this sample may be carry-over from other donors' samples. The chain links TRBV7-9 with TRBJ1-4; a weak D assignment points to TRBD1 (5 bases agree). Material: peripheral blood mononuclear cells. The nucleotides are TGTGCCAGCAGCTTAGAAGTGTGGGGGGAAGTTGAAAAACTGTTTTTT. This sequence encodes CASSLEVWGEVEKLFF.